What follows are 13 T cell receptor beta chains derived from one specimen sequenced in a study of shared clonotypes between healthy human individuals. The assay was immunoSEQ multiplex PCR, and TCRdb's table has in-frame clones only and misses some. The profile shows roughly 1.4 million clones, 97% to 99% of them singletons. Specimen: naive CD4+ T cells sorted from blood. Subset reported: CD45RA+ positively selected. These receptor sequences come from a man aged 30 to 39 in good health.

The chain employs TRBV28 and TRBJ2-1, with 9 bases identical to TRBD2. CDR1 and CDR2 from the germline V gene are MDHEN and SYDVKM. With V trimmed by 3 bases and J by 10 bases, 7 bases remained unmatched. The CDR3 loop spans 14 amino acids. In DNA, the CDR3 is TGTGCCAGCAGTTTTGCGGGAGGGCCAGGGGAGCAGTTCTTC. Translating gives CASSFAGGPGEQFF.

The chain has TRBV11-2 and TRBJ2-5, with TRBD1 matching over 8 bases. CDR3 length equals 15 residues. Germline V CDR1 and CDR2: SGHAT, FQNNGV. The V gene end was trimmed by 1 base and the J gene end by 7 bases; junction bases not matched to a gene: 8. CDR3 amino acids: CASSLGDRPGGTQYF. CDR3 bases: TGTGCCAGCAGCTTAGGGGACAGGCCTGGGGGGACCCAGTACTTC.

The chain links TRBV19 to TRBJ1-4; D not resolved. Germline V gene lookup returns CDR1 LNHDA and CDR2 SQIVND (reference sequence). The CDR3 is 13 residues long. Trimming shortened V by 7 bases and J by 5 bases, and 11 bases separated the two germline ends. CDR3 in DNA: TGTGCCAGTAAGATAGGCAACAATGAAAAACTGTTTTTT. Translating gives CASKIGNNEKLFF. Drawing the rest from reference TRBV19 and TRBJ1-4, the complete variable domain is DGGITQSPKYLFRKEGQNVTLSCEQNLNHDAMYWYRQDPGQGLRLIYYSQIVNDFQKGDIAEGYSVSREKKESFPLTVTSAQKNPTAFYLCASKIGNNEKLFFGSGTQLSVL.

The chain employs TRBV5-1 and TRBJ1-2, with unresolved D. Between the trimmed V and J ends, which lost 0 bases and 4 bases, there was a span of 4 bases. This CDR3 spans 12 amino acids. CDR1 is SGHRS and CDR2 is YFSETQ in the germline V gene. The CDR3 sequence is CASSLGPYGYTF. DNA of the CDR3: TGCGCCAGCAGCTTGGGCCCCTATGGCTACACCTTC. Variable domain in full (rest from reference TRBV5-1 and TRBJ1-2): KAGVTQTPRYLIKTRGQQVTLSCSPISGHRSVSWYQQTPGQGLQFLFEYFSETQRNKGNFPGRFSGRQFSNSRSEMNVSTLELGDSALYLCASSLGPYGYTFGSGTRLTVV.

The chain combines TRBV2 with TRBJ1-1; tentatively, D is TRBD1 (6 bases). CDR3 length equals 14 residues. Trimming pared 4 bases from V and 2 bases from J, leaving 11 bases between. Germline V CDR1 and CDR2: SNHLY, FYNNEI. The CDR3 reads CASSGQALNTEAFF. In DNA, the CDR3 is TGTGCCAGCAGTGGACAGGCACTCAACACTGAAGCTTTCTTT.

The rearrangement uses TRBV7-9 and TRBJ2-2; D call uncertain. Germline V CDR1 and CDR2: SEHNR, FQNEAQ (reference sequence). The V end was cut by 2 bases, the J end by 6 bases, with 7 bases between. The CDR3 length is 13 residues. CDR3 nucleotide sequence: TGTGCCAGCAGCTTATCCCGCGCCGGGGAGCTGTTTTTT. Translation: CASSLSRAGELFF.

The chain employs TRBV5-1 and TRBJ2-3; tentatively, D is TRBD1 or TRBD2 (6 bases each). The CDR3 length is 17 residues. Germline V gene data show CDR1 as SGHRS and CDR2 as YFSETQ. V shed 3 bases and J shed 0 bases, with 17 bases lying between them. The CDR3 DNA reads TGCGCCAGCAGCTCCCTAGGGGGGAGCGTCAGCACAGATACGCAGTATTTT. Its translation is CASSSLGGSVSTDTQYF.

The chain couples TRBV6-1 to TRBJ2-7; D is possibly TRBD1 (6 bases). Trimming stripped 4 bases from V and 4 bases from J, with 23 bases between. In germline, CDR1 is MNHNS, CDR2 SASEGT. The CDR3 extends over 17 amino acids. CDR3 region: CASSAIPIQGGRYEQYF. Here the CDR3 DNA reads TGTGCCAGCAGTGCCATCCCCATACAGGGCGGTAGGTACGAGCAGTACTTC.

The genes are TRBV18 and TRBJ1-5; TRBD1 matches at 9 bases. The CDR3 covers 18 residues. CDR1 is KGHSH, CDR2 LQKENI, per germline. J was trimmed by 0 bases and V by 6 bases; bases with no gene match: 12. In DNA, the CDR3 is TGTGCCAGCTCGAATTTCGTTGGGACAGGGTATAGCAATCAGCCCCAGCATTTT. Protein: CASSNFVGTGYSNQPQHF.

This chain links TRBV20-1 with TRBJ2-1; D gene ambiguous. From germline, CDR1 is DFQATT and CDR2 SNEGSKA (reference sequence). Trimming removed 3 bases at V and 6 bases at J, with 6 bases between. This CDR3 is built from 11 residues. CDR3 bases: TGCAGTGCTAGGTTTCTCAATGAGCAGTTCTTC. It codes for CSARFLNEQFF.

CDR3 protein: CASSRQGAIYGYTF. CDR3 sequence (DNA): TGTGCCAGCAGCCGCCAGGGCGCCATCTATGGCTACACCTTC. The V and J genes are TRBV7-9 and TRBJ1-2; weak D call: TRBD1 (5 bases). CDR1 and CDR2 from the germline V gene are SEHNR and FQNEAQ (reference sequence). Trimming cost V 5 bases and J 4 bases, with 14 bases left between them. The CDR3 has 14 residues.

This chain uses TRBV5-1 with TRBJ2-7; TRBD2 matches 16 bases. The germline gives CDR1 SGHRS, CDR2 YFSETQ. V shed 5 bases and J 3 bases; nucleotides not matched to a gene: 14. This CDR3 spans 19 amino acids. The CDR3 coding sequence is TGCGCCAGCAGAAATACCGGGACTAGCGGGAGGGAACCACTCTACGAGCAGTACTTC. It specifies CASRNTGTSGREPLYEQYF.

The V gene is TRBV14, the J gene TRBJ1-2, with D unresolved. Germline assignment: CDR1 SGHDN and CDR2 FVKESK. The CDR3 covers 17 residues. The V gene lost 2 bases and the J gene lost 8 bases, with 24 bases spanning the gap. The CDR3 region is CASSQRRGPGYLGGYTF. The DNA for the CDR3 is TGTGCCAGCAGCCAACGAAGAGGCCCGGGCTATTTGGGGGGCTACACCTTC. The whole variable domain, remainder taken from reference TRBV14 and TRBJ1-2, is EAGVTQFPSHSVIEKGQTVTLRCDPISGHDNLYWYRRVMGKEIKFLLHFVKESKQDESGMPNNRFLAERTGGTYSTLKVQPAELEDSGVYFCASSQRRGPGYLGGYTFGSGTRLTVV.